Below, one T cell receptor beta chain is given with its context. The data originate from a study of technical replicates of blood from a few donors. Profiling relied on immunoSEQ multiplex PCR, and the TCRdb table lists in-frame clones only, not all of them. The data show some 74,000 clones, with about 89% seen just once and approximately 0.39% held by the top ten. The trim removed 1 base at V and 2 bases at J, leaving 5 bases unmatched. The CDR3 contains 16 residues. Per germline, CDR1 SGHNT and CDR2 YENEEA. The sequenced material came from T cells isolated from PBMCs. The chain couples TRBV11-3 to TRBJ2-3; 8 bases map to TRBD2. The sequence came from a human donor in good health. In DNA form, the CDR3 reads TGTGCCAGCAGCTTAGCGCGGCGGGAGGTCACAGATACGCAGTATTTT. Its protein product is CASSLARREVTDTQYF.